These 3 T cell receptor beta chains came from one sample sequenced in a study of post-analysis software for immune sequencing data. Study conclusions and caveats: Four or five TRBV segments occurring more often in patients than controls included TRBV5-6, TRBV5-1 and TRBV20-1.

TCR beta cDNA libraries had unique molecular identifiers. Via MiXCR, TCRdb re-called the PCR reads, giving one row per CDR3 protein. The sample consists of 750,000 to 950,000 distinct CDR3 sequences, around 50% of them appearing once. Their antigens remain unidentified. The sample comprised blood. These receptors originate from a girl under 18 with multiple sclerosis.

The chain has TRBV18 and TRBJ2-3; 8 bases fit TRBD2. V lost 3 bases and J lost 2; bases outside the gene matches: 7. CDR1 is KGHSH, CDR2 LQKENI, per germline. There are 16 residues in the CDR3. CDR3 amino acids: CASSPRTSGTTDTQYF. The CDR3 bases are TGTGCCAGCTCACCGCGAACTAGCGGCACCACAGATACGCAGTATTTT. Based on the CDR3 plus reference TRBV18 and TRBJ2-3, the full variable domain is NAGVMQNPRHLVRRRGQEARLRCSPMKGHSHVYWYRQLPEEGLKFMVYLQKENIIDESGMPKERFSAEFPKEGPSILRIQQVVRGDSAAYFCASSPRTSGTTDTQYFGPGTRLTVL.

The J gene is TRBJ2-7, the V gene TRBV7-9; 12 nucleotides agree with TRBD1. The CDR3 runs 17 residues. The ends lost 5 bases at V and 1 base at J; junction bases unmatched: 9. Germline CDR1 and CDR2: SEHNR and FQNEAQ (reference sequence). The CDR3: CASSPGTGGVGSYEQYF. In DNA, the CDR3 is TGTGCCAGCAGCCCCGGGACAGGGGGCGTTGGTTCCTACGAGCAGTACTTC.

The chain uses TRBV9 and TRBJ2-5, with 11 positions matching TRBD2. This CDR3 is 17 amino acids long. With V trimmed by 3 bases and J by 5 bases, 12 bases remained unmatched. Germline V lookup: CDR1 SGDLS, CDR2 YYNGEE. The CDR3 sequence: CASSGRITSGSGETQYF. The CDR3 DNA sequence: TGTGCCAGCAGCGGAAGAATCACTAGCGGGAGTGGTGAGACCCAGTACTTC.